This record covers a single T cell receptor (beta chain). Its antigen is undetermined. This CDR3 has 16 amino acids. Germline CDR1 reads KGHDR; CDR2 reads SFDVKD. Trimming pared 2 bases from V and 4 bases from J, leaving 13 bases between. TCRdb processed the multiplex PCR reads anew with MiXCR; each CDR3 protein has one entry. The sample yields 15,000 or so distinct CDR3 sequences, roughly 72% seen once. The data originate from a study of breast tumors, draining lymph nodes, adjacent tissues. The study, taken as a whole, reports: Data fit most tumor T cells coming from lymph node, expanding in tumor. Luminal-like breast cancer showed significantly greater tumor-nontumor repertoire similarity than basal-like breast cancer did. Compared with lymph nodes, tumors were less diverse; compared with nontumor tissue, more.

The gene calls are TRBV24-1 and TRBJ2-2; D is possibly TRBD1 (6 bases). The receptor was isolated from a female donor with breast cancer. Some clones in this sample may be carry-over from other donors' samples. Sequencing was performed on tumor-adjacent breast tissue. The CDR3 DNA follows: TGTGCCACCAGTGATTGGGCAGGGGATCGCACCGGGGAGCTGTTTTTT. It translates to CATSDWAGDRTGELFF.